The 30 T cell receptor beta chains given below trace back to one sample, sequenced in a study of identical twins. Each CDR3 protein is one row after TCRdb ran MiXCR on the 5' RACE reads. The profile shows about 720,000 distinct CDR3 sequences, roughly 8% of them singletons. This sample was shared with a second study, whose subject was yellow fever vaccine responses in identical twins.

Sequencing was done on a sample of PBMCs. The source is a woman between 18 and 30 years old in good health.

This clonotype was counted many times. This sequence joins TRBV29-1 and TRBJ1-4; a possible D gene is TRBD1 (6 bases). The CDR3 consists of 15 residues. With 4 bases removed from V and 4 bases from J, the gap between germline ends came to 16 bases. CDR1 and CDR2 (germline): SQVTM, ANQGSEA. The CDR3 spells CSVGNRGQYNEKLFF. In DNA form, the CDR3 reads TGCAGCGTTGGGAATAGAGGACAGTATAATGAAAAACTGTTTTTT. The full variable domain, its missing parts supplied by reference TRBV29-1 and TRBJ1-4, is SAVISQKPSRDICQRGTSLTIQCQVDSQVTMMFWYRQQPGQSLTLIATANQGSEATYESGFVIDKFPISRPNLTFSTLTVSNMSPEDSSIYLCSVGNRGQYNEKLFFGSGTQLSVL.

This clonotype showed up many times. At one end the junction does not follow the germline gene, possibly because of a read error. This chain uses TRBV5-1 with TRBJ2-7, with D perhaps given as TRBD1 or TRBD2 (5 bases each). Germline CDR1 SGHRS, CDR2 YFSETQ. This CDR3 has 13 residues. The CDR3 coding sequence is TGTGCCAGCAGTTGGGACGGACCCTACGAGCAGTACTTC. Amino acid sequence: CASSWDGPYEQYF.

The chain employs TRBV28 and TRBJ1-5; maybe TRBD1 (6 bases). The V end was cut by 5 bases, the J end by 4 bases, with 15 bases between. The CDR3 spans 15 residues. The germline CDR1 and CDR2 sequences are MDHEN and SYDVKM. The CDR3 is CASSTPGGGNQPQHF. CDR3 sequence (DNA): TGTGCCAGCAGTACTCCCGGGGGCGGGAATCAGCCCCAGCATTTT.

The rearrangement joins TRBV11-1 to TRBJ2-3, with TRBD1 as a possible D gene (6 bases). In germline, CDR1 is SGHAT, CDR2 FQDESV (reference sequence). The CDR3 is made up of 14 amino acids. V lost 2 bases to trimming and J lost 8 bases, with 14 bases between them. The CDR3 spells CASSLNRVKGTQYF. The DNA of the CDR3 is TGTGCCAGCAGCTTAAACAGGGTCAAGGGTACGCAGTATTTT.

On this clonotype: Since a much larger clone is just one base distant, this may be a read error. V gene TRBV7-9 combines with J gene TRBJ2-2, with D perhaps TRBD2 (5 bases). The CDR3 is 13 amino acids. From germline, CDR1 is SEHNR and CDR2 FQNEAQ (reference sequence). CDR3 DNA sequence: TGTGCCAGCAGCCTCGACGACACCGGGGAGCCGTTTTTT. Its protein is CASSLDDTGEPFF.

The gene calls are TRBV29-1 and TRBJ1-1; the D is unclear. Trimming removed 4 bases at V and 0 bases at J, with 12 bases between. CDR3 length: 14 residues. Germline values: CDR1 SQVTM, CDR2 ANQGSEA. In DNA, the CDR3 is TGCAGCGTTGTATTGGGGTCGATGAACACTGAAGCTTTCTTT. Translated: CSVVLGSMNTEAFF.

This clonotype has only a few counts. The chain links TRBV10-3 to TRBJ2-2; tentative D call: TRBD2 (6 bases). V lost 4 bases and J 0 bases, leaving 9 bases between the germline ends. CDR1 and CDR2 from the germline V gene are ENHRY and SYGVKD. The CDR3 runs to 15 residues. In DNA, the CDR3 is TGTGCCATCAGTGCGGGCGGGGCGAACACCGGGGAGCTGTTTTTT. Its protein product is CAISAGGANTGELFF.

This sequence joins TRBV10-3 and TRBJ2-3, with TRBD1 identical over 9 bases. Per germline, CDR1 ENHRY and CDR2 SYGVKD. The length of the CDR3 is 16 residues. J was trimmed by 6 bases and V by 4 bases; bases with no gene match: 11. CDR3 coding DNA: TGTGCCATCAGTGGAGCAGGACAGGGGCTTAGGGATACGCAGTATTTT. Protein product: CAISGAGQGLRDTQYF.

This clonotype was observed a few times. This chain connects TRBV24-1 to TRBJ2-1; D is unclear. The CDR3 is made up of 14 amino acids. V shed 0 bases and J shed 7 bases, with 9 bases lying between them. Germline V gene sequence: CDR1 KGHDR, CDR2 SFDVKD. The CDR3 nucleotides are TGTGCCACCAGTGATTTGCACACGGAGAATGAGCAGTTCTTC. The encoded protein is CATSDLHTENEQFF.

This clonotype occurred a few times. The rearrangement joins TRBV7-3 to TRBJ2-2; D ambiguous. There are 13 residues in the CDR3. Germline CDR1 and CDR2: SGHTA and FQGTGA. Trimming took off 4 bases at V and 3 bases at J, with 6 bases between the two ends. The CDR3 is CASSSKDTGELFF. The DNA of the CDR3 is TGTGCCAGCAGCTCCAAGGACACCGGGGAGCTGTTTTTT.

This clonotype was detected only a few times. The genes are TRBV3-1 and TRBJ2-2; D call uncertain. Germline values: CDR1 LGHDT, CDR2 YNNKEL (reference sequence). Trimming took off 3 bases at V and 4 bases at J, with 9 bases between the two ends. This CDR3 has 14 residues. CDR3 bases: TGTGCCAGCAGCCACCGAACAACCACCGGGGAGCTGTTTTTT. It translates to CASSHRTTTGELFF.

The chain uses TRBV4-1 and TRBJ1-2, with D maybe TRBD1 (6 bases). The germline V gene encodes CDR1 MGHRA and CDR2 YSYEKL. This CDR3 comprises 16 residues. Between the trimmed V and J ends, which lost 1 base and 4 bases, there was a span of 16 bases. The CDR3 DNA follows: TGCGCCAGCAGCCAAGGTGAGACAGGCGGAATCTATGGCTACACCTTC. Translation gives CASSQGETGGIYGYTF.

V and J are TRBV10-3 and TRBJ2-1, with 7 nucleotides matching TRBD1. This CDR3 is built from 13 residues. Germline CDR1 ENHRY, CDR2 SYGVKD. Germline trimming cut 3 bases from V and 9 bases from J; bases unmatched to any gene: 5. The CDR3 spells CAISETRGPEQFF. In DNA form, the CDR3 reads TGTGCCATCAGTGAAACGAGGGGGCCTGAGCAGTTCTTC.

V is TRBV2 and J is TRBJ2-1; D is ambiguous. V gave up 1 base and J gave up 8 bases, with 9 bases separating them. Looked up from germline, CDR1 is SNHLY and CDR2 is FYNNEI. This CDR3 is built from 13 residues. The CDR3: CASSEVRAHEQFF. The CDR3 DNA is TGTGCCAGCAGTGAAGTACGGGCCCATGAGCAGTTCTTC. Looking up the rest from reference TRBV2 and TRBJ2-1 gives the full variable domain: EPEVTQTPSHQVTQMGQEVILRCVPISNHLYFYWYRQILGQKVEFLVSFYNNEISEKSEIFDDQFSVERPDGSNFTLKIRSTKLEDSAMYFCASSEVRAHEQFFGPGTRLTVL.

This clonotype occurred many times. This chain connects TRBV24-1 to TRBJ2-3; TRBD1 agrees at 7 bases. V lost 4 bases to trimming and J lost 2 bases; unmatched junction nucleotides: 11. The CDR3 is 17 amino acids. Germline loops: CDR1 KGHDR, CDR2 SFDVKD. The CDR3 DNA is TGTGCCACCAGTGAAACTAAGCCGGGACAGAACACAGATACGCAGTATTTT. Amino acids: CATSETKPGQNTDTQYF.

The chain is built from TRBV5-1 and TRBJ2-7, with 8 bases fitting TRBD1. The J segment lost 7 bases and the V segment lost 4 bases, leaving 13 bases of the junction unmatched. The germline V gene encodes CDR1 SGHRS and CDR2 YFSETQ. The CDR3 consists of 15 residues. The CDR3 reads CASSPSGTGAREQYF. In DNA form, the CDR3 reads TGCGCCAGCAGCCCGTCCGGGACAGGAGCTAGGGAGCAGTACTTC.

This clonotype was seen more than once but under ten times. CDR3 DNA sequence: TGTGCCAGCGCGGGGGGCTGGGGAGAGACCCAGTACTTC. Amino acids: CASAGGWGETQYF. The gene calls are TRBV11-2 and TRBJ2-5, with 8 bases aligning to TRBD2. Per germline, CDR1 SGHAT and CDR2 FQNNGV. Trimming cost V 8 bases and J 4 bases; bases outside gene matches: 6. The CDR3 is made up of 13 amino acids.

There are a few counts of this clonotype. V and J are TRBV11-2 and TRBJ2-1; 9 bases align to TRBD1. Germline values: CDR1 SGHAT, CDR2 FQNNGV. After removal of 5 bases from V and 8 bases from J, the junction contained 4 bases not matched to a gene. The CDR3 length is 13 residues. Written as DNA, the CDR3 is TGTGCCAGCAGCAAGGACAGGGGCTATGAGCAGTTCTTC. The encoded protein is CASSKDRGYEQFF.

This clonotype showed up just a few times. V and J are TRBV29-1 and TRBJ2-3; D not certain. The CDR3 runs to 13 residues. Deletions cut 5 bases from V and 0 bases from J, with 9 bases between. The germline V gene encodes CDR1 SQVTM and CDR2 ANQGSEA. The CDR3 reads CSVSVSSTDTQYF. For the CDR3, the DNA is TGCAGCGTTTCGGTGTCTAGCACAGATACGCAGTATTTT.

This clonotype was detected a few times. This may come from a read error, since a much larger clone is one base off. The chain joins TRBV12-3 or TRBV12-4 to TRBJ2-1; TRBD2 matches at 8 bases. Losses at the gene ends were 3 bases for V and 6 bases for J; bases not matched to a gene: 1. The CDR3 consists of 13 residues. The CDR3 region is CASSFRGGNEQFF. CDR3 DNA: TGTGCCAGCAGTTTTCGGGGGGGCAATGAGCAGTTCTTC.

This clonotype was counted only a few times. The chain combines TRBV11-2 with TRBJ1-2, with D hard to call. The CDR3 covers 12 residues. V lost 4 bases and J lost 5, with 8 bases in between. Germline V gene data show CDR1 as SGHAT and CDR2 as FQNNGV. The CDR3 nucleotides read TGTGCCAGCAGCTCAACCCATTATGGCTACACCTTC. This encodes CASSSTHYGYTF.

The chain carries TRBV10-3 and TRBJ1-2, with a possible D match to TRBD1 (5 bases). V was pared by 2 bases and J by 6 bases, with 16 bases between. Germline CDR1 reads ENHRY; CDR2 reads SYGVKD. This CDR3 is 15 amino acids long. CDR3 bases: TGTGCCATCAGTGAGAGAAGAGGGGATGGGGATGGCTACACCTTC. The encoded protein is CAISERRGDGDGYTF.

V gene TRBV4-2 combines with J gene TRBJ2-5; TRBD2 matches 7 bases. Germline V gene lookup returns CDR1 LGHNA and CDR2 YNFKEQ. The V segment lost 1 base and the J segment 5 bases; nucleotides outside the gene matches: 4. CDR3 length equals 14 residues. The CDR3: CASSQGLAAETQYF. The CDR3, as DNA: TGTGCCAGCAGCCAAGGACTAGCCGCGGAGACCCAGTACTTC.

The V and J genes are TRBV3-1 and TRBJ2-1; D remains unclear. The CDR3 sequence is 12 residues long. V dropped 3 bases and J dropped 9 bases, with 9 bases sitting between them. From germline, CDR1 is LGHDT and CDR2 YNNKEL (reference sequence). This chain's CDR3 is CASSHSEVEQFF. As DNA, the CDR3 is TGTGCCAGCAGCCACTCAGAAGTTGAGCAGTTCTTC.

The rearrangement uses TRBV7-2 and TRBJ2-3; D is tentatively TRBD1 or TRBD2 (5 bases each). Germline V gives CDR1 SGHTA, CDR2 FQGNSA. CDR3 length: 14 residues. V gave up 5 bases and J gave up 7 bases, with 16 bases separating them. The DNA for the CDR3 is TGTGCCAGCAGCCGAGGGACCGGGCCTAATACGCAGTATTTT. Protein: CASSRGTGPNTQYF.

The sample holds a few counts of this clonotype. The V call is TRBV10-3, the J call TRBJ1-1; TRBD1 matches 7 bases. The length of the CDR3 is 14 residues. Per germline, CDR1 ENHRY and CDR2 SYGVKD. V shed 3 bases, J shed 7 bases, and the junction held 8 bases outside the gene matches. CDR3 sequence: CAISEGGGGGEAFF. CDR3 sequence (DNA): TGTGCCATCAGTGAAGGAGGGGGCGGTGGTGAAGCTTTCTTT.

Many counts were recorded for this clonotype. CDR3 sequence (DNA): TGCGCCAGCAGCTTGGGGACTAGCGACACCGGGGAGCTGTTTTTT. Translating it yields CASSLGTSDTGELFF. The J gene is TRBJ2-2, the V gene TRBV5-1, with TRBD2 matching over 9 bases. V lost 0 bases to trimming and J lost 3 bases; unmatched junction nucleotides: 0. CDR3 length equals 15 residues. Germline loops: CDR1 SGHRS, CDR2 YFSETQ. Filled out from reference TRBV5-1 and TRBJ2-2, the complete variable domain reads KAGVTQTPRYLIKTRGQQVTLSCSPISGHRSVSWYQQTPGQGLQFLFEYFSETQRNKGNFPGRFSGRQFSNSRSEMNVSTLELGDSALYLCASSLGTSDTGELFFGEGSRLTVL.

This clonotype was recorded a few times. The J gene is TRBJ1-2, the V gene TRBV4-1; no definite D call. The CDR3 extends over 13 amino acids. V lost 1 base and J 7 bases, leaving 10 bases between the germline ends. Per the germline V gene, CDR1 is MGHRA and CDR2 is YSYEKL. The CDR3 nucleotides are TGCGCCAGCAGCCAAGGTTTGTCTGTTGGCTACACCTTC. It specifies CASSQGLSVGYTF.

This clonotype came up many times. V gene TRBV20-1 combines with J gene TRBJ2-1, with D unresolved. Germline V gives CDR1 DFQATT, CDR2 SNEGSKA (reference sequence). The length of the CDR3 is 16 residues. V was pared by 3 bases and J by 0 bases, with 15 bases between. In DNA, the CDR3 is TGCAGTGCTAGGCAGGTGGCAGCCAGCTCCTACAATGAGCAGTTCTTC. It encodes CSARQVAASSYNEQFF.

This clonotype was picked up a small number of times. At one of its ends the junction is not consistent with the germline gene, which may arise from a read error. The chain has TRBV7-7 and TRBJ2-7; D is ambiguous. Per the germline V gene, CDR1 is SSHAT and CDR2 is FNYEAQ (reference sequence). The length of the CDR3 is 13 residues. The CDR3 region is CASSLELTYEQYF. The CDR3 DNA follows: TGTGCTAGCAGCTTAGAACTAACCTACGAGCAGTACTTC. Using reference TRBV7-7 and TRBJ2-7 for the parts outside the CDR3, the full variable domain is GAGVSQSPRYKVTKRGQDVTLRCDPISSHATLYWYQQALGQGPEFLTYFNYEAQPDKSGLPSDRFSAERPEGSISTLTIQRTEQRDSAMYRCASSLELTYEQYFGPGTRLTVT.